What follows are 7 T cell receptor beta chains derived from one specimen sequenced in a study of technical replicates of blood from four donors. Measured with immunoSEQ multiplex PCR; TCRdb has only the in-frame clones, and not every one. The data show about 74,000 clones, over 75% seen once. Source material: PBMCs. These receptors originate from a human donor in good health. Some clones in this sample may be carry-over from other donors' samples.

The chain has TRBV19 and TRBJ1-1; D perhaps matches TRBD1 (6 bases). Germline V gives CDR1 LNHDA, CDR2 SQIVND (reference sequence). The V and J ends lost 4 bases and 5 bases respectively, with 14 bases between them. There are 14 residues in the CDR3. The DNA for the CDR3 is TGTGCCAGTAGTAGTTGGGGGGGCCGAACTGAAGCTTTCTTT. It is translated as CASSSWGGRTEAFF.

CDR3 loop: CASSTGTGESEQYF. CDR3 DNA: TGTGCCAGCAGCACCGGGACAGGGGAATCCGAGCAGTACTTC. The genes are TRBV6-5 and TRBJ2-7, with 10 bases lining up with TRBD1. The germline gives CDR1 MNHEY, CDR2 SVGAGI. This CDR3 is 14 amino acids long. V lost 6 bases and J lost 6; bases outside the gene matches: 8.

V usage is TRBV21-1 and J usage is TRBJ1-5; TRBD1 was called by the table and not checked on the DNA. TRBV21-1 represents a pseudogene. CDR3 length: 13 residues. CDR3 in DNA: TGTGCCAGGACGACAGGGAAGAATCAGCCCCAGCATTTT. It translates to CARTTGKNQPQHF.

This clone was seen more than once but under ten times. The chain carries TRBV6-5 and TRBJ1-5; D is perhaps TRBD1 (6 bases). The CDR3 is 16 amino acids. V was cut by 4 bases and J by 0 bases, with 13 bases left in between. The germline CDR1 and CDR2 sequences are MNHEY and SVGAGI. This chain's CDR3 is CASSSDRPYSNQPQHF. The CDR3 nucleotides read TGTGCCAGCAGTTCCGACAGGCCGTATAGCAATCAGCCCCAGCATTTT.

The chain combines TRBV7-9 with TRBJ2-2; perhaps TRBD2 as D (6 bases). CDR3 size: 17 residues. Trimming cost V 7 bases and J 3 bases, with 21 bases left between them. The germline CDR1 and CDR2 sequences are SEHNR and FQNEAQ (reference sequence). As DNA, the CDR3 is TGTGCCAGCACCCAGACTTCCTTAGCGGTATACACCGGGGAGCTGTTTTTT. It codes for CASTQTSLAVYTGELFF.

This clone was found a few times. V gene TRBV6-5 combines with J gene TRBJ2-7; 7 bases are a match to TRBD1. The CDR3 loop spans 15 amino acids. V gave up 7 bases and J gave up 4 bases; unmatched junction bases: 13. Per the germline V gene, CDR1 is MNHEY and CDR2 is SVGAGI. DNA of the CDR3: TGTGCCAGCACTCCCAGGGGACAGAAGAGTTACGAGCAGTACTTC. Its translation is CASTPRGQKSYEQYF.

This chain links TRBV7-8 with TRBJ2-2; D is perhaps TRBD1 (6 bases). Per the germline V gene, CDR1 is SGHVS and CDR2 is FQNEAQ. This CDR3 contains 15 residues. V dropped 2 bases and J dropped 2 bases, with 9 bases sitting between them. The CDR3 bases are TGTGCCAGCAGCTTATTGGGACAAAACACCGGGGAGCTGTTTTTT. Encoded protein: CASSLLGQNTGELFF.